These T cell receptor beta chains were read from a single sample in a study of T cells in Graves' hyperthyroidism and ophthalmopathy. MiXCR was run by TCRdb on the multiplex PCR reads, yielding one entry per CDR3 protein. This table holds approximately 410,000 distinct CDR3 sequences, roughly 14% found once. What was sequenced was blood. The receptor set was obtained from a man aged 18 to 29 with Graves' ophthalmopathy. CDR3s include the opening cysteine and the closing phenylalanine or tryptophan. The D gene is left open where the match is weak. Only part of the rows carry a size: once, few, many, or a class if the clone is expanded.

V gene,D gene,J gene,clone size,CDR3 protein,CDR3 DNA
TRBV7-3,-,TRBJ2-5,-,CVSSLTGQETQYF,TGTGTCAGCAGCTTAACGGGGCAAGAGACCCAGTACTTC
TRBV20-1,-,TRBJ2-3,many,CSASSSVVTDTQYF,TGCAGTGCTAGTTCATCCGTGGTAACAGATACGCAGTATTTT
TRBV6-1,TRBD1,TRBJ1-2,many,CASSTDRSGYGYTF,TGTGCCAGCAGCACGGACAGGAGTGGCTATGGCTACACCTTC
TRBV5-6,-,TRBJ1-2,-,CASSPLGNYGYTF,TGTGCCAGCAGCCCTCTAGGGAACTATGGCTACACCTTC
TRBV2,-,TRBJ1-2,many,CASSGADSNYGYTF,TGTGCCAGCAGTGGTGCCGACAGTAACTATGGCTACACCTTC
TRBV30,-,TRBJ2-3,many,CASSRTTDTQYF,TGTGCCTCCTCGCGGACGACAGATACGCAGTATTTT
TRBV11-2,TRBD1,TRBJ2-1,few,CASSLGTGVFDEQFF,TGTGCCAGCAGCTTAGGGACAGGGGTTTTCGATGAGCAGTTCTTC
TRBV5-1,-,TRBJ2-5,few,CASSLATAIGTQYF,TGCGCCAGCAGCTTGGCTACCGCTATCGGGACCCAGTACTTC
TRBV5-6,-,TRBJ2-7,-,CASSLAWTNKNYEQYF,TGTGCCAGCAGCTTGGCCTGGACAAACAAAAACTACGAGCAGTACTTC
TRBV27,-,TRBJ2-7,many,CASNSRYEQYF,TGTGCCAGCAATTCACGCTACGAGCAGTACTTC
TRBV14,-,TRBJ2-5,-,CASSRRQETQYF,TGTGCCAGCAGTCGGCGGCAAGAGACCCAGTACTTC
TRBV13,TRBD2,TRBJ2-1,-,CASSWGLSGSIYEQFF,TGTGCCAGCAGCTGGGGACTAAGCGGGAGTATCTACGAGCAGTTCTTC
TRBV20-1,TRBD1,TRBJ2-5,many,CSAPGQPGVETQYF,TGCAGTGCACCGGGACAGCCGGGCGTAGAGACCCAGTACTTC
TRBV12-3/TRBV12-4,TRBD2,TRBJ2-1,many,CASSLELAGAYNEQFF,TGTGCCAGCAGTTTAGAACTAGCGGGAGCCTACAATGAGCAGTTCTTC
TRBV30,TRBD1,TRBJ1-1,many,CAWAPGQGADTEAFF,TGTGCCTGGGCCCCCGGACAGGGGGCGGACACTGAAGCTTTCTTT
TRBV5-1,TRBD1,TRBJ2-2,few,CASSWDRGRDGELFF,TGCGCCAGCAGCTGGGACAGGGGGCGAGACGGGGAGCTGTTTTTT
TRBV24-1,TRBD1,TRBJ1-2,many,CATSDLGTGYGYTF,TGTGCCACCAGTGATTTGGGGACAGGGTATGGCTACACCTTC
TRBV5-1,TRBD1,TRBJ1-5,-,CASSETGGICNQPQHF,TGCGCCAGCAGCGAGACAGGGGGTATTTGCAATCAGCCCCAGCATTTT
TRBV5-1,-,TRBJ1-6,-,CASSLGGWNSPLHF,TGCGCCAGCAGCTTGGGGGGCTGGAATTCACCCCTCCACTTT
TRBV5-1,TRBD1,TRBJ2-5,few,CASRRGLLETQYF,TGCGCCAGCAGGAGGGGGCTCTTGGAGACCCAGTACTTC
TRBV5-1,-,TRBJ2-5,many,CASSLLSQGGETQYF,TGCGCCAGCAGCTTGCTGTCGCAGGGGGGAGAGACCCAGTACTTC
TRBV7-3,TRBD1,TRBJ2-7,many,CASSSGQGSEQYF,TGTGCCAGCAGCTCGGGACAGGGAAGCGAGCAGTACTTC
TRBV13,TRBD1,TRBJ1-1,many,CASSWRGREGTEAFF,TGTGCCAGCAGCTGGAGGGGGCGGGAGGGCACTGAAGCTTTCTTT
TRBV5-8,TRBD1,TRBJ1-1,few,CASSLGQLSRTEAFF,TGTGCCAGCAGCCTGGGACAGCTAAGTAGGACTGAAGCTTTCTTT
TRBV28,TRBD1,TRBJ1-1,-,CASSSWTGSNTEAFF,TGTGCCAGCAGTTCCTGGACAGGGTCCAACACTGAAGCTTTCTTT
TRBV6-1,-,TRBJ1-1,many,CASSFKGGNTEAFF,TGTGCCAGTTCTTTCAAGGGTGGGAACACTGAAGCTTTCTTT
TRBV5-1,TRBD2,TRBJ2-7,many,CASGSGMGFYEQYF,TGCGCCAGCGGGAGCGGGATGGGATTCTACGAGCAGTACTTC
TRBV2,-,TRBJ2-7,many,CASRLLGDEQYF,TGTGCCAGCAGGTTGCTTGGGGACGAGCAGTACTTC
TRBV6-1,TRBD1,TRBJ1-1,-,CASSGQGVQSTEAFF,TGTGCCAGCAGTGGACAGGGGGTGCAAAGCACTGAAGCTTTCTTT
TRBV6-1,-,TRBJ2-4,many,CASSTGEDRYIQYF,TGTGCCAGCAGTACAGGGGAGGACAGGTACATTCAGTACTTC
TRBV6-2/TRBV6-3,-,TRBJ1-2,many,CASGENYGYTF,TGTGCCAGTGGGGAAAACTATGGCTACACCTTC